Given below is one TCR beta chain in context. Using immunoSEQ multiplex PCR, the repertoire was profiled, and TCRdb retains in-frame clones only, with some absent. The data contain around 100,000 clones, more than 85% of them seen just once; the ten biggest clones take up roughly 0.16%. The data belong to a study of siplizumab effects on memory and regulatory T cells. This clonotype was sampled from a human donor in good health. The specimen sequenced was CD4+ T cells sorted from blood.

In DNA, the CDR3 is TGCGCCAGCAGCTCGTACTCTGGGGCCAACGTCCTGACTTTC. Amino acids: CASSSYSGANVLTF. This chain connects TRBV5-1 to TRBJ2-6, with D hard to call. CDR1 SGHRS and CDR2 YFSETQ come from the germline V gene. V was clipped by 3 bases and J by 0 bases, with 4 bases between them. This CDR3 spans 14 amino acids.